This T cell receptor beta chain stems from a study of Graves' ophthalmopathy and Graves' hyperthyroidism listed by TCRdb under 2018. Background for the entire study: A patient counted as having stable hyperthyroidism if there was no progression to ophthalmopathy within 18 months of follow-up. To explore V-J signatures that separate ophthalmopathy from hyperthyroidism, a discovery set of approximately 100 patients was enrolled, consisting of roughly 45 with ophthalmopathy and approximately 57 with stable hyperthyroidism. The study used signatures of the TCR beta repertoire to tell Graves' ophthalmopathy apart from Graves' hyperthyroidism and to predict which patients would progress to ophthalmopathy. An independent validation cohort was composed of 18 to 20 hyperthyroidism patients and around 16 patients who later progressed from hyperthyroidism to ophthalmopathy. Following sample collection, hyperthyroidism patients were given methimazole at a starting dose of 30 mg daily, and ophthalmopathy patients were given high-dose intravenous methylprednisolone. In total, some 140 blood samples were TCR-sequenced: under 45 ophthalmopathy, 80 or so hyperthyroidism and some 17 hyperthyroidism-to-ophthalmopathy patients. In more than five hyperthyroidism patients, the T-cell repertoires found in thyroid tissue were compared with those found in blood. Results and caveats for the whole study, not just this receptor: Ophthalmopathy was separated from stable hyperthyroidism by the 13-signature model with roughly 87% sensitivity and around 81% specificity in cross-validation and with 80%/75% in the test set. Sample size was not statistically predetermined, and group allocation was not concealed from the investigators. In validation, the model predicted ophthalmopathy progression with less than 71% sensitivity and approximately 75% specificity; eleven to twelve predicted patients were CT-confirmed with GO in a median of about 6.1 months. Among expanded thyroid clonotypes with frequency above 0.001, most also showed up in blood, which suggests that blood repertoires may reflect the thyroid immune response.

For repertoire sequencing, the TCR beta CDR3 regions were amplified from RNA transcripts. The first round was an RT-PCR using HTBI primers with the Qiagen OneStep RT-PCR kit, and this first round was followed by a second-round multiplex PCR, then size selection and purification. Sequencing of the libraries was carried out on an Illumina HiSeq2000 in paired-end mode with 100 bp reads. The authors processed their data as follows. SOAPnuke was used to process the reads, throwing out any read that had adapters, had uncalled bases, had a mean Phred below 15, or lacked an exact constant-primer or identifier match. High-quality paired reads were merged with COPE v1.2.5. Each unique nucleotide sequence was treated as a clonotype, and MiTCR v1.1 was used to align the clonotypes to the IMGT TRB V, D and J references. Analysis was restricted to V-J combinations with a frequency above 0.0001, which covered approximately 99% of repertoires. For each V-J combination, a TCR clonal expansion and chaos score was defined as F50 clonal expansion divided by the chaos observed in the TCRdist matrix. Welch's t-statistics and random forest were used to narrow the features down to approximately 13 V-J combinations, which were then fed into a naive Bayes classifier. The similarity between thyroid and blood repertoires was quantified using the Morisita-Horn index. In-frame beta chains were kept once TCRdb had trimmed the public reads at Q25 with fastp and called clones with MiXCR. Every distinct CDR3 protein forms one entry, paired with its most common genes and DNA. These V and J calls are TCRdb output, not the study's own analysis. The sample includes some 1.1 million distinct CDR3 sequences, with about two fifths observed a single time. The top ten hold around 10% of the sample.

V trim: 4 bases; J trim: 8 bases; unmatched bases: 11. The cysteine opens and the phenylalanine closes a CDR3 of 14 amino acids. Here the CDR3 DNA is all that survives: 42 bases in frame from base 1. The germline V gene sets CDR1 to SGHRS and CDR2 to YFSETQ. The hyperthyroidism patients were 18 to 65 years old and newly diagnosed, with a disease duration of less than 2 months. Patients were excluded if they had other autoimmune diseases, uncontrolled infections, pregnancy or lactation. Diagnosis was based on clinical symptoms, serum thyroxine, TRAb, thyroid ultrasound and orbital computed tomography. Total RNA was extracted with Trizol reagent and quality-checked on an Agilent 2100 Bioanalyzer. There are many counts of this clonotype. The clone's antigen remains unknown. There are no base qualities to consult, and no much larger clone falls within one base.

This receptor was obtained from an adult man with Graves' hyperthyroidism. The specimen sequenced was peripheral blood or thyroid tissue (not recorded which). The chain couples TRBV5-1 to TRBJ1-2, with 7 junctional bases fitting TRBD1. The CDR3 in this case is CASSPWDSVGGYTF. The DNA sequence is given as TGCGCCAGCAGCCCGTGGGACAGCGTCGGAGGCTACACCTTC. With all but the CDR3 taken from the reference TRBV5-1 and TRBJ1-2 genes, the full variable domain is: KAGVTQTPRYLIKTRGQQVTLSCSPISGHRSVSWYQQTPGQGLQFLFEYFSETQRNKGNFPGRFSGRQFSNSRSEMNVSTLELGDSALYLCASSPWDSVGGYTFGSGTRLTVV.